This T cell receptor beta chain is drawn from a study of T cells after posttransplantation cyclophosphamide. The naive gate required viable CD3+CD4+ or CD3+CD8+ cells with CCR7+CD45RA+CD45RO-CD95-CD27+CD28+ phenotype. The related graft donor's blood sample was taken on the day of bone marrow donation. In regard to this clone: What it recognizes is unknown.

Profiling relied on immunoSEQ multiplex PCR, and the TCRdb table lists in-frame clones only, not all of them. The sample lists about 32,000 clones, over 75% occurring once. The study's findings and limits: TRB overlap between skin or GI tissue T cells and blood was limited. After PTCy, TRB diversity resembled that of CNI/methotrexate controls. Later post-transplant blood repertoires were often dominated by donor CD8+ memory clones.

This receptor was obtained from a man aged 25 to 40 in good health and a related stem cell transplant donor. Sample: naive CD4+ T cells sorted from blood.

Here the CDR3 DNA reads TGCGCCAGCAGCCCCTTACAGGGCTACGAGCAGTACTTC. Translating gives CASSPLQGYEQYF. This chain connects TRBV5-1 to TRBJ2-7; a weak D match, TRBD1 (6 bases). V was trimmed by 4 bases and J by 3 bases, leaving 11 bases between them. CDR1 SGHRS and CDR2 YFSETQ come from the germline V gene. The CDR3 covers 13 residues.